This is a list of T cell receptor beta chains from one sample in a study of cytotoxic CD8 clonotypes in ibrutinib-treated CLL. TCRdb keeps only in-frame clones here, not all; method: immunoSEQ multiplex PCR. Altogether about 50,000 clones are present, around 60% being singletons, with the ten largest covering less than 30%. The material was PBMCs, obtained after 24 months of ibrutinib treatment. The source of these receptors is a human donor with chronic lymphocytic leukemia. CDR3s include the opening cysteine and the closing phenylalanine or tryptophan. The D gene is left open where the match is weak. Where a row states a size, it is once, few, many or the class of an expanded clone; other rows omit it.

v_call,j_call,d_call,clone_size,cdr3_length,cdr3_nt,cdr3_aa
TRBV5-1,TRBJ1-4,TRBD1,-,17,TGCGCCAGCAGCTTGGAAGGGTCACAGGGGACTAGGTCAAAACTGTTTTTT,CASSLEGSQGTRSKLFF
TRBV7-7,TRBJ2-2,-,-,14,TGTGCCAGCAGCTCCGGGTCGAGCACCGGGGAGCTGTTTTTT,CASSSGSSTGELFF
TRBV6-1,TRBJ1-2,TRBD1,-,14,TGTGCCAGCAGGAGGGGACAGCGACTCTATGGCTACACCTTC,CASRRGQRLYGYTF
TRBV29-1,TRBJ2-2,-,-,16,TGCAGCGTTGGGGCAGGGTGGGGAATGGCGGGCGGGGAGCTGTTTTTT,CSVGAGWGMAGGELFF
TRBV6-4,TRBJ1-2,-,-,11,TGTGCCAGCAGTGAGGGGAGTGGCTACACCTTC,CASSEGSGYTF
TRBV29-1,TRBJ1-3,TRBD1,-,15,TGCAGCGTTGGACAGGGGAGTATGGCTGGAAACACCATATATTTT,CSVGQGSMAGNTIYF
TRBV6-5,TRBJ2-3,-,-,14,TGTGCCAGCAGTGGGGCCTGGGGCACAGATACGCAGTATTTT,CASSGAWGTDTQYF
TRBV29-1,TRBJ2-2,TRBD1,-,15,TGCAGCGTTGCGAATCGAGGGGGCGCGAACGGGGAGCTGTTTTTT,CSVANRGGANGELFF
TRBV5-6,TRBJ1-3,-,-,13,TGTGCCAGCAGCTTGTATTGGGGAAACACCATATATTTT,CASSLYWGNTIYF
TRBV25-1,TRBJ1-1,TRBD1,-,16,TGTGCCAGCAGTGCCAGAGGACAGGGGAAGGTCACTGAAGCTTTCTTT,CASSARGQGKVTEAFF
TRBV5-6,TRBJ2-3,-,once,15,TGTGCCAGCAGCTTGTTGTCGGACTCCACAGATACGCAGTATTTT,CASSLLSDSTDTQYF
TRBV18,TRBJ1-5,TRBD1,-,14,TGTGCCAGCTCCGCGACAGGGGGAGGTCAGCCCCAGCATTTT,CASSATGGGQPQHF
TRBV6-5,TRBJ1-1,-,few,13,TGTGCCAGCAGTTACTCCCACCTAACTGAAGCTTTCTTT,CASSYSHLTEAFF
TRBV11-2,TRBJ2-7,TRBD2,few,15,TGTGCCAGCAGCTTACCGGGACTAGCGTACTACGAGCAGTACTTC,CASSLPGLAYYEQYF
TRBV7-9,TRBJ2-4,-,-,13,TGTGCCAGCAGCTTCTTGTTACAGGGCCTGACCCACTTC,CASSFLLQGLTHF
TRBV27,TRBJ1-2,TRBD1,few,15,TGTGCCAGCAGTACACTGGACAGGGGAGTAAAGGGCTACACCTTC,CASSTLDRGVKGYTF
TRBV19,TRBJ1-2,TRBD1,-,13,TGTGCCAGTAGGGAGGGGGCCGCCTATGGCTACACCTTC,CASREGAAYGYTF
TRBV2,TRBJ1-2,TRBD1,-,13,TGTGCCAGCAGCCAGGGGGCTGGCTATGGCTACACCTTC,CASSQGAGYGYTF
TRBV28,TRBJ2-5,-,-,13,TGTGCCAGCCTGGAGGGGAACGAAGAGACCCAGTACTTC,CASLEGNEETQYF
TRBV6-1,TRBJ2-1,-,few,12,TGTGCCACCGGGCCGAGGGGAAATGAGCAGTTCTTC,CATGPRGNEQFF
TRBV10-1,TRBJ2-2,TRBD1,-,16,TGCGCCAGCAGTCCGCTTGACAGGGTGGATTCCGGGGAGCTGTTTTTT,CASSPLDRVDSGELFF
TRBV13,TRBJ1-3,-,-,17,TGTGCCAGCAGCCTCAGTCCGCGGGGGCTCTCTGGAAACACCATATATTTT,CASSLSPRGLSGNTIYF
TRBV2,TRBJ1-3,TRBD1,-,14,TGTGCCAGCAACGAACAGGGGAACGGAAACACCATATATTTT,CASNEQGNGNTIYF
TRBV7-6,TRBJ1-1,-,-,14,TGTGCCAGCAGCTTAGGGCAGGAGCACACTGAAGCTTTCTTT,CASSLGQEHTEAFF
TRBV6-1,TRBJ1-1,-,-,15,TGTGCCAGCAGTGCGCCCGCAGTTGGATCCACTGAAGCTTTCTTT,CASSAPAVGSTEAFF